Given below is one T cell receptor beta chain in context. Its cognate antigen is unknown. These data originate in a study of T cells after yellow fever vaccination. UMIs and a universal primer site were added when TCR cDNA was made by 5'RACE template switching. Each CDR3 protein is one row after TCRdb ran MiXCR on the 5' RACE reads. The sample holds just under 600,000 distinct CDR3 sequences, about 13% seen once. Study observations and caveats: Relatively few clonotypes were ones that appeared in both CD4 and CD8 compartments.

Looked up from germline, CDR1 is DFQATT and CDR2 is SNEGSKA (reference sequence). Trimming left V 0 bases short and J 6 bases short, with 11 bases between. CDR3 length: 14 residues. The sequenced sample was PBMCs, obtained on the day of the yellow fever booster vaccination. The V call is TRBV20-1, the J call TRBJ2-2, with no clear D. The clonotype originates from a man aged 25-40 years who received the YFV17D yellow fever vaccine. DNA of the CDR3: TGCAGTGCTAGAGATCCTGGCGGCCCCGGGGAGCTGTTTTTT. Its protein is CSARDPGGPGELFF.